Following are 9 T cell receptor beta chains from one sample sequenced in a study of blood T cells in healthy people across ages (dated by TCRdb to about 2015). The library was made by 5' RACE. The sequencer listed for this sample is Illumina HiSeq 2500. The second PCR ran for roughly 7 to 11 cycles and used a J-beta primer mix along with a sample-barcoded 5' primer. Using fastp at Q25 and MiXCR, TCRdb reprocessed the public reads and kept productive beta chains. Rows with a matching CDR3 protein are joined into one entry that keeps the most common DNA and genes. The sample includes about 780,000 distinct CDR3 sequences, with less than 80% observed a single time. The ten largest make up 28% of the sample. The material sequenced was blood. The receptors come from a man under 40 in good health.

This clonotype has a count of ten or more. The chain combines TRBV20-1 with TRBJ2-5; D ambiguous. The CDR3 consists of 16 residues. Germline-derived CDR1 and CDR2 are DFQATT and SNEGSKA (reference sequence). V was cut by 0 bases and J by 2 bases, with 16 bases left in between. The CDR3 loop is CSARDPRQARQETQYF. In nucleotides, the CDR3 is TGCAGTGCTAGAGATCCCCGCCAGGCCAGACAAGAGACCCAGTACTTC.

The CDR3 reads CASSLAGTGSTDTQYF. In nucleotides, the CDR3 is TGTGCCAGCAGCTTAGCGGGGACTGGCTCCACAGATACGCAGTATTTT. The chain uses TRBV7-2 and TRBJ2-3; tentative D call: TRBD2 (6 bases). The CDR3 totals 16 residues. Germline V CDR1 and CDR2: SGHTA, FQGNSA. V lost 0 bases, J lost 2 bases, and 12 bases lay in between. The full variable domain, rest sourced from reference TRBV7-2 and TRBJ2-3, is GAGVSQSPSNKVTEKGKDVELRCDPISGHTALYWYRQSLGQGLEFLIYFQGNSAPDKSGLPSDRFSAERTGGSVSTLTIQRTQQEDSAVYLCASSLAGTGSTDTQYFGPGTRLTVL.

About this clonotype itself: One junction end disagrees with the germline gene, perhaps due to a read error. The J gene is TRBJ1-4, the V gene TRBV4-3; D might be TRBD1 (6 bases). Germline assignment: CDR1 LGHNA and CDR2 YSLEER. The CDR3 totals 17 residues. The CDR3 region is CASSQERDTRKTEKLFF. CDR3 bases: TGCGCCAGCAGTCAAGAACGGGACACCCGAAAAACGGAAAAACTGTTTTTT.

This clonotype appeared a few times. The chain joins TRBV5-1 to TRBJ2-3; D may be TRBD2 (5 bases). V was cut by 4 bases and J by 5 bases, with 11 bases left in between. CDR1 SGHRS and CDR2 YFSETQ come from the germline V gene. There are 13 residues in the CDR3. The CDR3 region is CASSQDGVDTQYF. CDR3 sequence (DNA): TGCGCCAGCAGCCAAGACGGGGTAGATACGCAGTATTTT.

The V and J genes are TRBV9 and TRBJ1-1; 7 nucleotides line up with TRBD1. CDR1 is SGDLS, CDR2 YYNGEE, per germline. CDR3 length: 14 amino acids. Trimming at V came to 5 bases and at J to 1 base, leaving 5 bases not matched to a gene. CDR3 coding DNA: TGTGCCAGCAGGGGAGGGACAGCGAACACTGAAGCTTTCTTT. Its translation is CASRGGTANTEAFF.

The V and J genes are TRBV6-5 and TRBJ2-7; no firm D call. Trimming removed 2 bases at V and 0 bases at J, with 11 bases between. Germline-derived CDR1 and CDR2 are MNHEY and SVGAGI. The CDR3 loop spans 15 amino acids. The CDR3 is CASSYGLGISYEQYF. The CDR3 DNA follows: TGTGCCAGCAGTTACGGCTTAGGGATCTCCTACGAGCAGTACTTC.

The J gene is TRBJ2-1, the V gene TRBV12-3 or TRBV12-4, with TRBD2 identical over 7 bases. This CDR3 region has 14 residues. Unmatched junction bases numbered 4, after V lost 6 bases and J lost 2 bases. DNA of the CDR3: TGTGCCAGCAGACCAGCGGGGCCCTACAATGAGCAGTTCTTC. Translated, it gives CASRPAGPYNEQFF.

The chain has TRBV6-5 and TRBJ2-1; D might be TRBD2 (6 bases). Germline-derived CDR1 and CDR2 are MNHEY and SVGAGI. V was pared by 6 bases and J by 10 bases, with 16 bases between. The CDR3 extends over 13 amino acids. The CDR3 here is CASSSGLLGEQFF. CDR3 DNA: TGTGCCAGCAGCTCGGGACTCCTGGGGGAGCAGTTCTTC.

DNA for the CDR3: TGTGCCAGCAGCCGGGGGCTTGGCTACACCTTC. Its protein is CASSRGLGYTF. This rearrangement joins TRBV6-2 or TRBV6-3 to TRBJ1-2; D perhaps matches TRBD1 (6 bases). Germline-derived CDR1 and CDR2 are MNHEY and SVGEGT. This CDR3 contains 11 residues. V was cut by 6 bases and J by 7 bases, with 9 bases left in between.